The next 3 T cell receptor beta chains were all read from a single sample in a study of T cell repertoires in cytomegalovirus infection. In TCRdb, the reads were re-called with MiXCR into one record per CDR3 protein. The repertoire has around 900,000 distinct CDR3 sequences, approximately 31% of them found once; the top ten carry over 11%. Their target antigens are unknown. This specimen was cultured CD8+ T cells from PBMCs, taken from culture after CMV antigen stimulation. These receptors originate from a human donor in good health (CMV status not recorded). Some clones in this sample may be carry-over from other donors' samples.

The rearrangement links TRBV14 to TRBJ1-4; D is perhaps TRBD1 (5 bases). Per germline, CDR1 SGHDN and CDR2 FVKESK. The germline V and J ends were trimmed by 0 bases and 7 bases, with 12 bases remaining between them. The CDR3 runs 15 residues. The CDR3 bases are TGTGCCAGCAGCCAAGAAGGGGCCGCCGGTGAAAAACTGTTTTTT. The encoded protein is CASSQEGAAGEKLFF.

Of note for this clonotype: Sequence at one end of the junction differs from germline and may be a read error. The genes are TRBV6-5 and TRBJ2-5, with 10 bases identical to TRBD1. Germline loops: CDR1 MNHEY, CDR2 SVGAGI. The CDR3 loop spans 13 amino acids. CDR3 in DNA: TGTGCCAGCGCACGGAACCAGGGACAGGGGCACCACTTC. Its protein product is CASARNQGQGHHF.

The chain carries TRBV6-5 and TRBJ2-7; tentative D call: TRBD2 (5 bases). With 0 bases removed from V and 3 bases from J, the gap between germline ends came to 18 bases. There are 17 residues in the CDR3. Germline lookup yields CDR1 MNHEY and CDR2 SVGAGI. CDR3 nucleotides: TGTGCCAGCAGTTACTCCCCGACGGAGGACCTGGGCTACGAGCAGTACTTC. Its translation: CASSYSPTEDLGYEQYF.